This TCR beta chain was retrieved from a study of CD8+ T cells in alopecia areata. Overall study findings and caveats: Many of the expanded lesional clones endured in scalp and blood while on tofacitinib.

Sequencing templates came from extracted RNA that was reverse transcribed into cDNA. Using immunoSEQ multiplex PCR, the repertoire was profiled, and TCRdb retains in-frame clones only, with some absent. This table has 110,000 to 150,000 clones, around 50% appearing once. Treatment reported: oral pan-JAK inhibitor, 5-10 mg twice daily. CDR1 SGHAT and CDR2 FQDESV come from the germline V gene (reference sequence). Trimming pared 2 bases from V and 6 bases from J, leaving 10 bases between. The CDR3 spans 14 residues. Details on this clone: The antigen remains undetermined.

The chain links TRBV11-1 to TRBJ2-2; D not certain. The sequence came from a human donor with alopecia areata. The sequencing used CD8+ T cells sorted from blood, collected at week 4, from a patient treated with tofacitinib. The CDR3 DNA reads TGTGCCAGCAGCTTACGGGCGAGCGCCGGGGAGCTGTTTTTT. Its protein is CASSLRASAGELFF.